These T cell receptor beta chains were read from a single sample in a study of blood T cell repertoires in COVID-19. Data came from immunoSEQ multiplex PCR; TCRdb stores just in-frame clones and leaves some out. This table holds some 150,000 clones, roughly 89% found once. Sequences were obtained from peripheral blood. The origin of the receptors is a human donor in a cohort sampled during active COVID-19. Each CDR3 is given with its conserved first and last residue. Fields, in order: clone size, V gene, D gene, J gene, CDR3 DNA, CDR3 protein. The D gene is left open where the match is weak. Clone size is stated in some rows and not others, as once, few, many or a class when expanded.

.	TRBV21-1	.	TRBJ1-5	TGTGCCAGCAGCAAAGGCTCATCGGGGAGCAATCAGCCCCAGCATTTT	CASSKGSSGSNQPQHF
.	TRBV6-1	TRBD1	TRBJ1-4	TGTGCCAGCAGTGAATGGCCGGACAGGGAACTGTTTTTT	CASSEWPDRELFF
.	TRBV6-6	.	TRBJ1-2	TGTGCCAGCAGTTACGAGGGGGGGAGGAACTATGGCTACACCTTC	CASSYEGGRNYGYTF
few	TRBV6-5	TRBD1	TRBJ1-2	TGTGCCAGCTTTCCAGGGGGGCAGACCTATGGCTACACCTTC	CASFPGGQTYGYTF
.	TRBV12-3/TRBV12-4	.	TRBJ1-1	TGTGCCAGCGGCGGGGAGACTGAAGCTTTCTTT	CASGGETEAFF
.	TRBV3-1/TRBV3-2	.	TRBJ2-7	TGTGCCAGCAGCCAAGGGCCAGGGGTGGCCTACGAGCAGTACTTC	CASSQGPGVAYEQYF
once	TRBV6-6	.	TRBJ1-1	TGTGCCAGCACCGAGGGTGGAGGGAGGGGAAACACTGAAGCTTTCTTT	CASTEGGGRGNTEAFF
.	TRBV29-1	TRBD1	TRBJ2-7	TGCAGCGTTGAGGGGACAGCCACCTACGAGCAGTACTTC	CSVEGTATYEQYF
few	TRBV5-1	.	TRBJ2-2	TGCGCCAGCAGCTTGCAAGTAGCTCCCGCAAACGGGGAGCTGTTTTTT	CASSLQVAPANGELFF
.	TRBV4-3	TRBD2	TRBJ2-3	TGCGCCAGCAGCCCGTTTTCGGGGGGGGGCACAGATACGCAGTATTTT	CASSPFSGGGTDTQYF
.	TRBV29-1	TRBD1	TRBJ1-2	TGCAGCGTTGGGGACAGGGGGCTGGGCTACACCTTC	CSVGDRGLGYTF
.	TRBV18	TRBD1	TRBJ2-5	TGTGCCAGCTCAAGACAGGGGGCCCAAGAGACCCAGTACTTC	CASSRQGAQETQYF
.	TRBV4-3	.	TRBJ2-1	TGCGCCAGCAGCCGCTCGACAGTTTACAATGAGCAGTTCTTC	CASSRSTVYNEQFF
.	TRBV9	.	TRBJ2-5	TGTGCCAGCAGTGATCAGGGGGGTCGAGAGACCCAGTACTTC	CASSDQGGRETQYF
.	TRBV29-1	TRBD1	TRBJ2-7	TGCAGCGCCGCGGGACAGGGGGCGAGGGAGCAGTACTTC	CSAAGQGAREQYF
.	TRBV5-1	.	TRBJ1-6	TGCGCCAGCAGCTTGGGGGGGCCGAAAAATTCACCCCTCCACTTT	CASSLGGPKNSPLHF
once	TRBV7-2	TRBD2	TRBJ2-3	TGTGCCAGCAGAACCGGGACTAGCATCACAGATACGCAGTATTTT	CASRTGTSITDTQYF
.	TRBV6-5	.	TRBJ2-7	TGTGCCAGCAGTTACTCTGGACAGATGACCTACGAGCAGTACTTC	CASSYSGQMTYEQYF
.	TRBV5-1	TRBD1	TRBJ2-7	TGCGCCAGCAGCTTAGGTCAGGGGGTTGGCGAGCAGTACTTC	CASSLGQGVGEQYF
.	TRBV5-5	.	TRBJ2-6	TGTGCCAGCAGCCCTTGGGGGGTTGGGGCCAACGTCCTGACTTTC	CASSPWGVGANVLTF
.	TRBV7-9	.	TRBJ1-2	TGTGCCAGCAGCTCCGTACGGTTAAGCTATGGCTACACCTTC	CASSSVRLSYGYTF
.	TRBV13	TRBD2	TRBJ2-1	TGTGCCAGCAGCTTAGGGACTAGCGAATACAATGAGCAGTTCTTC	CASSLGTSEYNEQFF